The 10 T cell receptor beta chains listed next were all sequenced from one sample in a study of OX40 agonist ivuxolimab in advanced cancers. Library generation was performed with the immunoSEQ multiplex PCR assay. TCRdb mirrors the immuneACCESS table, restricted to in-frame sequences. Some clones are absent from its copies; in checked studies, under half trace to an unresolved V gene, and the reason for the others is unknown. The sample profile shows tens of thousands of clones; roughly nine tenths of them were found once. The top ten constitute 3.8% of the sample. The material was CD4+ or CD8+ T cells sorted from blood, obtained in a trial of the OX40 agonist ivuxolimab. Source of these receptors: an adult with an advanced solid tumor such as melanoma, head and neck, liver or kidney cancer.

This chain connects TRBV4-1 to TRBJ2-5, with D perhaps TRBD1 (5 bases). The germline V gene has CDR1 MGHRA and CDR2 YSYEKL. The CDR3 length is 15 residues. Trimming took 3 bases from V and 2 from J, leaving 13 bases between them. As DNA, the CDR3 is TGCGCCAGCAGCCATGCAAGGCAGGGACAAGAGACCCAGTACTTC. Translation: CASSHARQGQETQYF.

This chain connects TRBV7-9 to TRBJ2-5; either TRBD1 or TRBD2 may fit D (6 bases each). CDR1 is SEHNR, CDR2 FQNEAQ, per germline (reference sequence). The CDR3 has 14 residues. V was cut by 2 bases and J by 5 bases, with 12 bases left in between. CDR3 sequence: CASSLIGGGETQYF. Here the CDR3 DNA reads TGTGCCAGCAGCTTAATCGGGGGCGGGGAGACCCAGTACTTC.

The rearrangement joins TRBV11-2 to TRBJ2-1, with a weak D call TRBD1 (5 bases). V was trimmed by 1 base and J by 9 bases, leaving 10 bases between them. The CDR3 has 13 residues. In germline, CDR1 is SGHAT, CDR2 FQNNGV. CDR3 nucleotides: TGTGCCAGCAGCTTAGGAGTACAGGCTGAGCAGTTCTTC. It is translated as CASSLGVQAEQFF.

The CDR3 nucleotides are TGCAGCGCTGACACCTCCTACGAGCAGTACTTC. As protein: CSADTSYEQYF. The rearrangement links TRBV29-1 to TRBJ2-7; D unclear. The CDR3 is made up of 11 amino acids. CDR1 is SQVTM and CDR2 is ANQGSEA in the germline V gene. The V end lost 7 bases, the J end lost 0 bases, and 7 bases lay between the germline ends.

The chain couples TRBV7-6 to TRBJ2-1, with TRBD2 identical over 8 bases. V was pared by 3 bases and J by 0 bases, with 4 bases of the junction left unmatched. The length of the CDR3 is 16 residues. In germline, CDR1 is SGHVS, CDR2 FNYEAQ. CDR3 in amino acids: CASSFAGGGSYNEQFF. The CDR3 DNA follows: TGTGCCAGCAGCTTTGCCGGGGGGGGCTCCTACAATGAGCAGTTCTTC.

The table lists this clone with a count of one. V gene TRBV14 combines with J gene TRBJ2-7; no clear D gene. Per germline, CDR1 SGHDN and CDR2 FVKESK. The CDR3 loop spans 13 amino acids. The V gene lost 6 bases and the J gene lost 6 bases, with 15 bases spanning the gap. CDR3 loop: CASSHGASAEQYF. For the CDR3, the DNA is TGTGCCAGCAGTCACGGCGCCTCGGCCGAGCAGTACTTC.

The chain employs TRBV10-3 and TRBJ1-3, with a possible D match to TRBD1 (5 bases). The CDR3 runs 16 residues. CDR1 is ENHRY and CDR2 is SYGVKD in the germline V gene. V shed 0 bases and J shed 4 bases, with 13 bases lying between them. DNA of the CDR3: TGTGCCATCAGTGAGTCGGCGGCAGGGAGAGGAAACACCATATATTTT. Protein product: CAISESAAGRGNTIYF.

The chain is built from TRBV29-1 and TRBJ1-5; D is perhaps TRBD1 (6 bases). Trimming cost V 6 bases and J 0 bases, with 9 bases left between them. Per the germline V gene, CDR1 is SQVTM and CDR2 is ANQGSEA. CDR3 size: 13 residues. Here the CDR3 reads CSVGQYSNQPQHF. CDR3 nucleotide sequence: TGCAGCGTCGGACAGTATAGCAATCAGCCCCAGCATTTT.

V is TRBV4-1 and J is TRBJ2-7, with 9 positions matching TRBD1. V shed 1 base, J shed 2 bases, and the junction held 3 bases outside the gene matches. Per germline, CDR1 MGHRA and CDR2 YSYEKL. CDR3 length: 15 residues. The CDR3 nucleotides read TGCGCCAGCAGCCAAGGGACAGGGGAACCCTACGAGCAGTACTTC. It codes for CASSQGTGEPYEQYF.

The chain recombines TRBV5-8 with TRBJ1-2, with 8 bases identical to TRBD1. Germline V gives CDR1 SGHTS, CDR2 YDEGEE. There are 16 residues in the CDR3. Unmatched junction bases numbered 13, after V lost 2 bases and J lost 7 bases. For the CDR3, the DNA is TGTGCCAGCAGCTTCCCGACAGGGGCCTTTTATGGTGGCTACACCTTC. It yields the protein CASSFPTGAFYGGYTF.